Shown below are 28 T cell receptor beta chains from a single sample sequenced in a study of T-cell memory formation after mild COVID-19. TCRdb recomputed calls from the 5' RACE reads with MiXCR, one row per CDR3 protein. The table has 450,000 or so distinct CDR3 sequences, roughly 23% seen once. What was sequenced was PBMCs or a T cell subset sorted from them (not recorded which). Receptors were obtained from an adult woman who had mild COVID-19 (a few samples of this study predate the infection). Cell type and time point are not known.

CDR3: CASSAVAGGTYEQYF. CDR3 nucleotides: TGTGCCAGCAGCGCCGTAGCGGGGGGGACCTACGAGCAGTACTTC. The chain carries TRBV7-9 and TRBJ2-7; the match to TRBD2 covers 11 bases. Germline trimming cut 5 bases from V and 2 bases from J; bases unmatched to any gene: 5. Germline CDR1 and CDR2: SEHNR and FQNEAQ (reference sequence). This CDR3 is 15 amino acids long. Combining the CDR3 with reference TRBV7-9 and TRBJ2-7 gives the whole variable domain DTGVSQNPRHKITKRGQNVTFRCDPISEHNRLYWYRQTLGQGPEFLTYFQNEAQLEKSRLLSDRFSAERPKGSFSTLEIQRTEQGDSAMYLCASSAVAGGTYEQYFGPGTRLTVT.

The V and J genes are TRBV5-4 and TRBJ2-7, with 11 positions matching TRBD2. This CDR3 is built from 15 residues. With 2 bases clipped from V and 1 base from J, the junction kept 2 bases outside the gene matches. Germline loops: CDR1 SGHNT, CDR2 YYREEE (reference sequence). The CDR3 reads CASSLSSGGSYEQYF. Here the CDR3 DNA reads TGTGCCAGCAGCTTATCTAGCGGGGGGTCCTACGAGCAGTACTTC. The whole variable domain, remainder taken from reference TRBV5-4 and TRBJ2-7, is ETGVTQSPTHLIKTRGQQVTLRCSSQSGHNTVSWYQQALGQGPQFIFQYYREEENGRGNFPPRFSGLQFPNYSSELNVNALELDDSALYLCASSLSSGGSYEQYFGPGTRLTVT.

This clonotype was detected only a few times. The chain recombines TRBV12-3 or TRBV12-4 with TRBJ2-1, with 8 nucleotides matching TRBD2. The CDR3 consists of 16 residues. Germline trimming cut 6 bases from V and 7 bases from J; bases unmatched to any gene: 14. CDR3 protein: CASSPLGREVTNEQFF. Here the CDR3 DNA reads TGTGCCAGCAGCCCCTTGGGGCGGGAGGTTACGAATGAGCAGTTCTTC.

This clonotype was picked up many times. The gene calls are TRBV7-9 and TRBJ2-1; no definite D call. The V gene lost 5 bases and the J gene lost 5 bases, with 16 bases spanning the gap. The CDR3 sequence is 15 residues long. CDR1 is SEHNR and CDR2 is FQNEAQ in the germline V gene (reference sequence). The CDR3 DNA sequence: TGTGCCAGCAGCCCGAGCCCCCTTGGCCACAATGAGCAGTTCTTC. Its protein product is CASSPSPLGHNEQFF. The variable domain in full, completed from reference TRBV7-9 and TRBJ2-1, reads DTGVSQNPRHKITKRGQNVTFRCDPISEHNRLYWYRQTLGQGPEFLTYFQNEAQLEKSRLLSDRFSAERPKGSFSTLEIQRTEQGDSAMYLCASSPSPLGHNEQFFGPGTRLTVL.

J is TRBJ1-2 and V is TRBV6-6; D is possibly TRBD1 (6 bases). This CDR3 is 17 amino acids long. Germline loops: CDR1 MNHNY, CDR2 SVGAGI (reference sequence). V was cut by 6 bases and J by 3 bases, with 23 bases left in between. CDR3 amino acids: CASRDSAQGGRYYGYTF. Written as DNA, the CDR3 is TGTGCCAGCAGGGACTCGGCACAGGGAGGACGCTACTATGGCTACACCTTC.

The chain recombines TRBV11-2 with TRBJ2-5; TRBD2 agrees at 10 bases. The germline CDR1 and CDR2 sequences are SGHAT and FQNNGV. This CDR3 comprises 19 residues. The J segment lost 4 bases and the V segment lost 5 bases, leaving 19 bases of the junction unmatched. CDR3 in amino acids: CASSPGYTSGAIPTETQYF. The CDR3 bases are TGTGCCAGCAGCCCAGGGTATACTAGCGGGGCGATACCCACAGAGACCCAGTACTTC.

As regards this clonotype: The CDR3 does not end in the conserved phenylalanine or tryptophan, so this is likely a read error. Because the CDR3's place on the DNA is in doubt, the DNA is left out and the CDR3 is given as listed by TCRdb. The rearrangement joins TRBV30 to TRBJ1-1. Looked up from germline, CDR1 is GTSNPN and CDR2 is SVGIG (reference sequence). 12 amino acids form the CDR3, both terminal residues included. The CDR3 here is CAWSPGTVGVDV.

This chain links TRBV4-1 with TRBJ2-6, with TRBD1 matching 9 bases. This CDR3 spans 18 amino acids. Germline V gives CDR1 MGHRA, CDR2 YSYEKL. With 0 bases clipped from V and 3 bases from J, the junction kept 6 bases outside the gene matches. In DNA form, the CDR3 reads TGCGCCAGCAGCCAAGAACAGGGGGCAAACATTGGGGCCAACGTCCTGACTTTC. Residues: CASSQEQGANIGANVLTF.

The chain joins TRBV6-1 to TRBJ2-7; D is possibly TRBD1 or TRBD2 (5 bases each). Germline V gene sequence: CDR1 MNHNS, CDR2 SASEGT. The V gene lost 8 bases and the J gene lost 5 bases, with 19 bases spanning the gap. This CDR3 region has 14 residues. In DNA, the CDR3 is TGTGCCAGCCGGAAGGGACGGACAAGCGACGAGCAGTACTTC. The encoded protein is CASRKGRTSDEQYF.

The V and J genes are TRBV7-3 and TRBJ2-6; D possibly corresponds to TRBD2 (5 bases). CDR1 and CDR2 (germline): SGHTA, FQGTGA. V was trimmed by 3 bases and J by 0 bases, leaving 9 bases between them. The CDR3 is 16 amino acids. The CDR3 protein is CASSLRARSGANVLTF. The CDR3 nucleotides read TGTGCCAGCAGCTTGAGGGCCCGCTCTGGGGCCAACGTCCTGACTTTC.

This clonotype has just a few counts. This rearrangement joins TRBV7-3 to TRBJ2-3; 11 nucleotides align to TRBD2. Losses at the gene ends were 0 bases for V and 5 bases for J; bases not matched to a gene: 22. The CDR3 runs 22 residues. Germline V gives CDR1 SGHTA, CDR2 FQGTGA. CDR3 sequence (DNA): TGTGCCAGCAGCTTAACCGAGGTTGGGCGGAGTACTAGCGGGAGTTTCGTAGATACGCAGTATTTT. It encodes CASSLTEVGRSTSGSFVDTQYF. The full variable domain, completed using reference TRBV7-3 and TRBJ2-3, is GAGVSQTPSNKVTEKGKYVELRCDPISGHTALYWYRQSLGQGPEFLIYFQGTGAADDSGLPNDRFFAVRPEGSVSTLKIQRTERGDSAVYLCASSLTEVGRSTSGSFVDTQYFGPGTRLTVL.

The rearrangement joins TRBV3-1 to TRBJ2-3; weak D call: TRBD2 (6 bases). CDR3 length equals 14 residues. Germline lookup yields CDR1 LGHDT and CDR2 YNNKEL (reference sequence). V was trimmed by 1 base and J by 6 bases, leaving 11 bases between them. CDR3 DNA: TGTGCCAGCAGCCAAGCTGGAGGGGAGGATACGCAGTATTTT. Translated: CASSQAGGEDTQYF.

The V call is TRBV4-1, the J call TRBJ2-3; D is possibly TRBD2 (6 bases). This CDR3 is built from 19 residues. Trimming took 0 bases from V and 4 from J, leaving 23 bases between them. Germline V gives CDR1 MGHRA, CDR2 YSYEKL. The CDR3 sequence is CASSQDIWPTGVWADTQYF. The DNA of the CDR3 is TGCGCCAGCAGCCAAGATATATGGCCCACGGGGGTTTGGGCAGATACGCAGTATTTT.

The gene calls are TRBV3-1 and TRBJ2-2, with D hard to call. Germline assignment: CDR1 LGHDT and CDR2 YNNKEL (reference sequence). Trimming pared 6 bases from V and 7 bases from J, leaving 9 bases between. CDR3 length equals 12 residues. The CDR3 loop is CASRSAGGELFF. The CDR3 coding sequence is TGTGCCAGCAGATCGGCTGGCGGGGAGCTGTTTTTT.

The J gene is TRBJ1-2, the V gene TRBV29-1; D call uncertain. The length of the CDR3 is 14 residues. Trimming pared 5 bases from V and 4 bases from J, leaving 17 bases between. Germline CDR1 and CDR2: SQVTM and ANQGSEA. Written as DNA, the CDR3 is TGCAGCGTTAACAGTGATATCCACCTCTATGGCTACACCTTC. Its protein is CSVNSDIHLYGYTF.

This chain uses TRBV6-5 with TRBJ2-5; D gene uncertain. The CDR3 has 15 amino acids. Germline V lookup: CDR1 MNHEY, CDR2 SVGAGI. V dropped 0 bases and J dropped 5 bases, with 13 bases sitting between them. CDR3: CASSYSLGPVETQYF. The CDR3 DNA is TGTGCCAGCAGTTACTCGTTAGGACCTGTGGAGACCCAGTACTTC.

This clonotype has only a few counts. The rearrangement uses TRBV19 and TRBJ1-5; D unclear. CDR1 and CDR2 from the germline V gene are LNHDA and SQIVND (reference sequence). The CDR3 spans 14 residues. The V gene lost 3 bases and the J gene lost 0 bases, with 6 bases spanning the gap. The chain's CDR3 is CASSMGISNQPQHF. In DNA, the CDR3 is TGTGCCAGTAGTATGGGGATTAGCAATCAGCCCCAGCATTTT.

This clonotype came up a few times. The chain employs TRBV29-1 and TRBJ1-6; no clear D gene. Germline lookup yields CDR1 SQVTM and CDR2 ANQGSEA. The CDR3 is 13 residues long. V was shortened by 6 bases and J by 5 bases, with 11 bases between the two germline ends. This chain's CDR3 is CSVRWGDNSPLHF. In DNA form, the CDR3 reads TGCAGCGTCCGGTGGGGTGATAATTCACCCCTCCACTTT.

There are a few counts of this clonotype. J is TRBJ2-3 and V is TRBV4-3, with 9 bases that match TRBD2. Per the germline V gene, CDR1 is LGHNA and CDR2 is YSLEER. The CDR3 extends over 17 amino acids. V was clipped by 1 base and J by 0 bases; unmatched bases: 5. CDR3 sequence: CASSQGASGTSTDTQYF. CDR3 coding DNA: TGCGCCAGCAGCCAAGGGGCTAGCGGGACGAGCACAGATACGCAGTATTTT.

The chain is built from TRBV20-1 and TRBJ2-3, with TRBD2 matching 7 bases. There are 15 residues in the CDR3. The germline CDR1 and CDR2 sequences are DFQATT and SNEGSKA (reference sequence). V was clipped by 6 bases and J by 5 bases; unmatched bases: 14. CDR3 in DNA: TGCAGTGCCCAGAGGACGGGAGGATTAGGAGATACGCAGTATTTT. Translating gives CSAQRTGGLGDTQYF.

The V call is TRBV5-1, the J call TRBJ2-7; D uncertain. V dropped 9 bases and J dropped 5 bases, with 18 bases sitting between them. The CDR3 is made up of 13 amino acids. Germline CDR1 and CDR2: SGHRS and YFSETQ. The CDR3 reads CATATTLSHEQYF. For the CDR3, the DNA is TGCGCCACCGCGACCACCCTCAGCCACGAGCAGTACTTC. Full variable domain (missing parts from reference TRBV5-1 and TRBJ2-7): KAGVTQTPRYLIKTRGQQVTLSCSPISGHRSVSWYQQTPGQGLQFLFEYFSETQRNKGNFPGRFSGRQFSNSRSEMNVSTLELGDSALYLCATATTLSHEQYFGPGTRLTVT.

This clonotype has more than one count but fewer than ten. V gene TRBV30 combines with J gene TRBJ1-1; maybe TRBD1 (5 bases). Germline lookup yields CDR1 GTSNPN and CDR2 SVGIG (reference sequence). Trimming stripped 0 bases from V and 4 bases from J, with 12 bases between. CDR3 size: 14 residues. The CDR3 sequence is CAWSVWAGSTEAFF. For the CDR3, the DNA is TGTGCCTGGAGTGTATGGGCAGGGAGCACTGAAGCTTTCTTT.

This clonotype has only a few counts. The chain uses TRBV5-1 and TRBJ1-1, with 7 bases aligning to TRBD1. V shed 4 bases, J shed 1 base, and the junction held 7 bases outside the gene matches. Germline loops: CDR1 SGHRS, CDR2 YFSETQ. This CDR3 contains 15 residues. The CDR3 DNA is TGCGCCAGCAGCCGACCGGGACAGAAGAACACTGAAGCTTTCTTT. Residues: CASSRPGQKNTEAFF.

The chain carries TRBV6-5 and TRBJ2-7; 8 bases align to TRBD2. The CDR3 runs 16 residues. Germline loops: CDR1 MNHEY, CDR2 SVGAGI. V shed 2 bases, J shed 4 bases, and the junction held 10 bases outside the gene matches. The CDR3 coding sequence is TGTGCCAGCAGTTACCCAAGCGGGGGAGGGTTTTACGAGCAGTACTTC. This translates into CASSYPSGGGFYEQYF.

V gene TRBV27 combines with J gene TRBJ2-2; 7 nucleotides match TRBD1. V was clipped by 6 bases and J by 4 bases; unmatched bases: 8. Germline V CDR1 and CDR2: MNHEY, SMNVEV (reference sequence). The CDR3 consists of 15 residues. CDR3 protein: CASRGTVLGTGELFF. The CDR3 DNA sequence: TGTGCCAGCAGGGGGACAGTGCTTGGCACCGGGGAGCTGTTTTTT.

This clonotype showed up just a few times. No conserved phenylalanine or tryptophan ends this CDR3, so it is likely a read error. Because the CDR3's place on the DNA is in doubt, the DNA is left out and the CDR3 is given as listed by TCRdb. CDR3 amino acids: CASSLGVPL. The chain has TRBV11-2 and TRBJ2-7. Germline CDR1 is SGHAT and CDR2 is FQNNGV. Inclusive of both ends, the CDR3 amounts to 9 amino acids.

This clonotype was recorded many times. The gene calls are TRBV7-2 and TRBJ1-1, with D hard to call. Trimming took off 2 bases at V and 0 bases at J, with 10 bases between the two ends. Germline loops: CDR1 SGHTA, CDR2 FQGNSA. The CDR3 spans 15 residues. CDR3 amino acids: CASSLTTVMNTEAFF. For the CDR3, the DNA is TGTGCCAGCAGCTTAACAACCGTAATGAACACTGAAGCTTTCTTT.

This clonotype was seen a few times. The chain couples TRBV7-3 to TRBJ2-1; tentatively, D is TRBD1 or TRBD2 (7 bases each). The CDR3 spans 16 residues. Looked up from germline, CDR1 is SGHTA and CDR2 is FQGTGA. V lost 2 bases to trimming and J lost 7 bases, with 18 bases between them. The CDR3: CASSLVPGRGRNEQFF. The CDR3 DNA sequence: TGTGCCAGCAGCTTAGTCCCAGGGAGGGGGCGGAATGAGCAGTTCTTC.